A selection of T cell receptor beta chains follows, all from one sample in a study of sequential checkpoint blockade in melanoma. Assay used: immunoSEQ multiplex PCR; TCRdb lists only in-frame clones, some missing. The data contain 4,000 to 5,000 clones, 35% to 40% of them singletons. The source was tumor tissue (inferred from file names), collected from a patient given nivolumab and ipilimumab in sequence. These receptors all stem from a human donor with melanoma. Both conserved end residues are part of each CDR3. A D gene is named only where the DNA matches it firmly. Clone size is stated in some rows and not others, as once, few, many or a class when expanded.

TRBJ2-3 | TRBV19 | NA | NA | TGTGCCAGTAGTATAGATCTCACCGGGAGATCAGATACGCAGTATTTT | CASSIDLTGRSDTQYF
TRBJ2-1 | TRBV10-2 | once | TRBD2 | TGCGCCAGCTCTCACAGCGGGGTCTACAATGAGCAGTTCTTC | CASSHSGVYNEQFF
TRBJ2-7 | TRBV14 | few | NA | TGTGCCAGCAGCCAAGATTTGGGGAATATACGAGAGCAGTACTTC | CASSQDLGNIREQYF
TRBJ1-4 | TRBV4-1 | once | NA | TGCGCCAGCAGTAGACAGAATGAAAAACTGTTTTTT | CASSRQNEKLFF
TRBJ1-5 | TRBV28 | NA | NA | TGTGCCAGCAGTCCCAACGCACGGCCCCAGCATTTT | CASSPNARPQHF
TRBJ2-7 | TRBV5-1 | NA | NA | TGCGCCAGCAGCGAGACCGCGGGGCCGTACTACGAGCAGTACTTC | CASSETAGPYYEQYF
TRBJ1-1 | TRBV12-5 | NA | TRBD1 | TGTGCTAGTGGTTTGACAGGGGGCGGGTACACTGAAGCTTTCTTT | CASGLTGGGYTEAFF
TRBJ2-3 | TRBV19 | NA | TRBD2 | TGTGCCAGTAGTAGGACACTACTAGCGGGACCTAGCACAGATACGCAGTATTTT | CASSRTLLAGPSTDTQYF
TRBJ1-1 | TRBV5-1 | NA | NA | TGCGCCAGCAGCTTGGGGTTTGGCGGCACTGAAGCTTTCTTT | CASSLGFGGTEAFF
TRBJ1-2 | TRBV19 | once | TRBD1 | TGTGCCAGTAGCGGCAGGGGGCAATCTAACTATGGCTACACCTTC | CASSGRGQSNYGYTF
TRBJ2-1 | TRBV6-8 | NA | NA | TGTGCCAGCAGACCACTGGGGCTCGAGGGAAATGAGCAGTTCTTC | CASRPLGLEGNEQFF
TRBJ2-6 | TRBV7-6 | NA | NA | TGTGCCAGCCGGGACCCTCGGTCTGGGGCCAACGTCCTGACTTTC | CASRDPRSGANVLTF
TRBJ2-3 | TRBV2 | NA | TRBD1 | TGTGCCAGCAGCGCCCGCCCCGATCCAGGACAGGCCTATCGGCGGCGGCTCACAGATACGCAGTATTTT | CASSARPDPGQAYRRRLTDTQYF
TRBJ2-5 | TRBV29-1 | NA | TRBD1 | TGCAGCGCCGGACAGGGTGCGGGAAAGACCCAGTACTTC | CSAGQGAGKTQYF
TRBJ1-1 | TRBV9 | NA | NA | TGTGCCAGCAGCCCGGGGACATTGAACACTGAAGCTTTCTTT | CASSPGTLNTEAFF
TRBJ2-4 | TRBV5-1 | NA | TRBD1 | TGCGCCAGCAGCTTTAAACAGGGGGCCAAAAACATTCAGTACTTC | CASSFKQGAKNIQYF
TRBJ2-3 | TRBV11-3 | NA | NA | TGTGCCAGCAGCTCCCCGTCTCACCCTAGCACAGATACGCAGTATTTT | CASSSPSHPSTDTQYF
TRBJ2-7 | TRBV6-1 | NA | NA | TGTGCCAGCAGTGAAGCCCCCTCGAGGACGTACGGCGAGCAGTACTTC | CASSEAPSRTYGEQYF
TRBJ2-1 | TRBV30 | NA | NA | TGTGCCTGGAGCCTAGGGGGGGGAGATGAGCAGTTCTTC | CAWSLGGGDEQFF
TRBJ2-2 | TRBV19 | NA | NA | TGTGCCAGTTGGGGACACGGGGCGAACACCGGGGAGCTGTTTTTT | CASWGHGANTGELFF
TRBJ2-1 | TRBV29-1 | few | TRBD2 | TGCAGCGTTGAAGACCCGGGGGGAGCGGGAGAGGGTAATGAGCAGTTCTTC | CSVEDPGGAGEGNEQFF
TRBJ1-2 | TRBV16 | NA | TRBD1 | TGTGCCAGCAGCCAATCCCGGACAGGGGCGGATAACTATGGCTACACCTTC | CASSQSRTGADNYGYTF
TRBJ2-7 | TRBV6-8 | NA | NA | TGTGCCAGCAGTTACTCGGGCACAGGGTGGAGGTACGAGCAGTACTTC | CASSYSGTGWRYEQYF
TRBJ2-3 | TRBV12-5 | NA | TRBD1 | TGTGCTAGTGGTTTGGTAACAGGGGCGGTAGATACGCAGTATTTT | CASGLVTGAVDTQYF
TRBJ1-1 | TRBV30 | few | NA | TGTGCCTGGAGTGTGCGGGGGAAACCTTCGAACACTGAAGCTTTCTTT | CAWSVRGKPSNTEAFF
TRBJ2-5 | TRBV6-8 | NA | NA | TGTGCCAGCAGTTACTCGGGAGAAGAGACCCAGTACTTC | CASSYSGEETQYF
TRBJ1-1 | TRBV29-1 | few | NA | TGCAGCGTTGTTCAGACATACACTGAAGCTTTCTTT | CSVVQTYTEAFF
TRBJ2-2 | TRBV14 | NA | NA | TGTGCCAGCACCGGGAGTGTCATTACCGGGGAGCTGTTTTTT | CASTGSVITGELFF
TRBJ2-7 | TRBV28 | few | NA | TGTGCCAGCACGGTCCCGGGGGCCTACGAGCAGTACTTC | CASTVPGAYEQYF
TRBJ2-2 | TRBV6-8 | NA | TRBD2 | TGTGCCAGCAGTGACCCGGTGGGCGGGGGGAACACCGGGGAGCTGTTTTTT | CASSDPVGGGNTGELFF
TRBJ1-1 | TRBV10-3 | few | NA | TGTGCCATCAGTGAGTCCCAAACGAACACTGAAGCTTTCTTT | CAISESQTNTEAFF
TRBJ2-1 | TRBV6-8 | NA | NA | TGTGCCAGCAGTTTAGTGGCCCAAGGCCCCTACAATGAGCAGTTCTTC | CASSLVAQGPYNEQFF
TRBJ1-2 | TRBV14 | NA | TRBD1 | TGTGCCAGCAGCCAAGGGGACAGGGTCAGGCATGGCTACACCTTC | CASSQGDRVRHGYTF
TRBJ2-1 | TRBV11-3 | NA | TRBD2 | TGTGCCAGCAGGTCCCAGCGGGAGTACAATGAGCAGTTCTTC | CASRSQREYNEQFF
TRBJ2-1 | TRBV11-3 | few | NA | TGTGCCAGCAGCTCCCAGGGATACTACAATGAGCAGTTCTTC | CASSSQGYYNEQFF
TRBJ2-7 | TRBV11-3 | NA | NA | TGTGCCAGCAGCTTATTTGGCCAGGAGATCTACGAGCAGTACTTC | CASSLFGQEIYEQYF
TRBJ1-2 | TRBV5-1 | NA | TRBD1 | TGCGCCAGCAGCCAATCGACAGGGGACTATGGCTACACCTTC | CASSQSTGDYGYTF
TRBJ2-6 | TRBV7-6 | few | TRBD2 | TGTGCCAGCAGCCCTCCTTGGGGCGCGGGGGGCGAATCGGGGGCCAACGTCCTGACTTTC | CASSPPWGAGGESGANVLTF
TRBJ1-1 | TRBV8-2 | few | NA | TGTGCCAGCAGTTTATCGGACAGGGTGAACACTGAAGCTTTCTTT | CASSLSDRVNTEAFF
TRBJ2-2 | TRBV11-3 | NA | NA | TGTGCCAGCAGCTTAGAAAGGACCAGCTCCGGGGAGCTGTTTTTT | CASSLERTSSGELFF
TRBJ1-1 | TRBV4-1 | NA | NA | TGCGCCAGCAGCCAAGCCCGGGGTACTGAAGCTTTCTTT | CASSQARGTEAFF
TRBJ2-7 | TRBV19 | few | TRBD2 | TGTGCCAGCCACAGCGGGAGCTCCTACGAGCAGTACTTC | CASHSGSSYEQYF
TRBJ2-2 | TRBV7-6 | NA | TRBD2 | TGTGCCAGCAGAACAGCGGGGGCCGCGAACACCGGGGAGCTGTTTTTT | CASRTAGAANTGELFF
TRBJ1-2 | TRBV30 | once | NA | TGTGCCTGGAGTGTAAAGGGGTCTCACTATGGCTACACCTTC | CAWSVKGSHYGYTF
TRBJ1-1 | TRBV6-8 | NA | NA | TGTGCCAGCGGACCGCTCCGAGGGAGTGCAGACACTGAAGCTTTCTTT | CASGPLRGSADTEAFF
TRBJ1-1 | TRBV11-3 | few | TRBD1 | TGTGCCAGCAGCTTCGACAGGGGAGGAAGGAGGGGCACTGAAGCTTTCTTT | CASSFDRGGRRGTEAFF
TRBJ2-5 | TRBV25-1 | NA | TRBD2 | TGTGCCAGCAGTGAAAACAGCGGGAGCATGGAGACCCAGTACTTC | CASSENSGSMETQYF